The 12 T cell receptor beta chains presented below share a single source sample, sequenced in a study of blood T cell repertoires in COVID-19. Assay: immunoSEQ multiplex PCR; the TCRdb copy retains only in-frame clones and omits some. In the table there are 60,000 or so clones, nearly 90% of which are singletons. What was sequenced was peripheral blood. These receptors all stem from a man aged 55 to 70 with active COVID-19.

The chain employs TRBV6-6 and TRBJ1-1; tentative D call: TRBD1 (5 bases). V was cut by 8 bases and J by 7 bases, with 14 bases left in between. Germline CDR1 is MNHNY and CDR2 is SVGAGI (reference sequence). This CDR3 region has 12 residues. CDR3 sequence (DNA): TGTGCCAGCGGGCAGGGTTTAATTGAAGCTTTCTTT. Its protein is CASGQGLIEAFF.

For the CDR3, the DNA is TGTGCCAGCAGTTACGTCTTTGGCGGGAGCCCCGGGGAGCAGTTCTTC. Its translation: CASSYVFGGSPGEQFF. The chain combines TRBV6-2 or TRBV6-3 with TRBJ2-1, with 7 bases that match TRBD2. CDR1 is MNHEY, CDR2 SVGEGT, per germline. The CDR3 sequence is 16 residues long. The J segment lost 10 bases and the V segment lost 2 bases, leaving 14 bases of the junction unmatched.

This chain connects TRBV2 to TRBJ2-3; 8 bases are a match to TRBD2. V shed 7 bases, J shed 6 bases, and the junction held 15 bases outside the gene matches. This CDR3 region has 16 residues. Germline-derived CDR1 and CDR2 are SNHLY and FYNNEI. CDR3 in amino acids: CASTREGLFVLDTQYF. The CDR3 DNA is TGTGCCAGCACCCGGGAGGGGTTGTTCGTATTGGATACGCAGTATTTT.

This chain's CDR3 is CASSLALRGISNTGELFF. DNA for the CDR3: TGTGCCAGCAGTTTGGCCCTCAGGGGGATAAGTAACACCGGGGAGCTGTTTTTT. J is TRBJ2-2 and V is TRBV27; 7 bases agree with TRBD1. The trim removed 3 bases at V and 2 bases at J, leaving 12 bases unmatched. The CDR3 has 18 residues. In germline, CDR1 is MNHEY, CDR2 SMNVEV (reference sequence).

CDR3 DNA: TGTGCGCCAGGGGGATGGGGGGAGCTGTTTTTT. Amino acids: CAPGGWGELFF. The chain carries TRBV27 and TRBJ2-2; 7 bases align to TRBD1. The CDR3 contains 11 residues. Germline assignment: CDR1 MNHEY and CDR2 SMNVEV (reference sequence).

The V and J genes are TRBV13 and TRBJ2-7, with 7 bases matching TRBD2. The CDR3 contains 16 residues. Germline loops: CDR1 PRHDT, CDR2 FYEKMQ (reference sequence). With V trimmed by 4 bases and J by 2 bases, 11 bases remained unmatched. CDR3 amino acids: CASSSLGPSGAYEQYF. For the CDR3, the DNA is TGTGCCAGCAGCTCGCTCGGCCCTAGCGGCGCCTACGAGCAGTACTTC.

This chain joins TRBV6-1 and TRBJ1-5, with D perhaps TRBD1 (5 bases). Trimming removed 1 base at V and 2 bases at J, with 12 bases between. The germline gives CDR1 MNHNS, CDR2 SASEGT. There are 16 residues in the CDR3. The CDR3 DNA is TGTGCCAGCAGTGAAGTTCAGGGAATGCGCAATCAGCCCCAGCATTTT. Amino acids: CASSEVQGMRNQPQHF.

The chain joins TRBV5-4 to TRBJ2-5; maybe TRBD2 (6 bases). Trimming took 0 bases from V and 9 from J, leaving 18 bases between them. Germline CDR1 reads SGHNT; CDR2 reads YYREEE (reference sequence). The CDR3 runs to 15 residues. Here the CDR3 DNA reads TGTGCCAGCAGCTTGGCGGGTGGCGGGAAAAGGTCCCAGTACTTC. It translates to CASSLAGGGKRSQYF.

The V call is TRBV7-9, the J call TRBJ2-2; TRBD2 matches at 9 bases. The trim removed 3 bases at V and 5 bases at J, leaving 7 bases unmatched. The CDR3 is 16 amino acids. The germline gives CDR1 SEHNR, CDR2 FQNEAQ (reference sequence). CDR3 sequence reads: CASSFLAGYLTGELFF. The CDR3 DNA reads TGTGCCAGCAGCTTTCTAGCGGGGTATTTGACCGGGGAGCTGTTTTTT. The full variable domain, rest sourced from reference TRBV7-9 and TRBJ2-2, is DTGVSQNPRHKITKRGQNVTFRCDPISEHNRLYWYRQTLGQGPEFLTYFQNEAQLEKSRLLSDRFSAERPKGSFSTLEIQRTEQGDSAMYLCASSFLAGYLTGELFFGEGSRLTVL.

The V gene is TRBV4-2, the J gene TRBJ2-1; the match to TRBD2 covers 9 bases. This CDR3 has 17 amino acids. CDR1 is LGHNA, CDR2 YNFKEQ, per germline. Germline trimming cut 0 bases from V and 5 bases from J; bases unmatched to any gene: 8. The DNA of the CDR3 is TGTGCCAGCAGCCAAGATCTATCGCTAGCGGGAAACAATGAGCAGTTCTTC. Its protein product is CASSQDLSLAGNNEQFF.

This chain connects TRBV30 to TRBJ1-2, with D possibly matching TRBD1 (5 bases). CDR1 and CDR2 from the germline V gene are GTSNPN and SVGIG (reference sequence). Between the trimmed V and J ends, which lost 3 bases and 1 base, there was a span of 15 bases. This CDR3 spans 15 amino acids. CDR3 loop: CAWRGPGMGNYGYTF. CDR3 in DNA: TGTGCCTGGAGGGGGCCAGGGATGGGTAACTATGGCTACACCTTC.

The genes are TRBV5-4 and TRBJ2-3; possible D gene TRBD2, 6 bases. The V and J ends lost 0 bases and 4 bases respectively, with 12 bases between them. Germline CDR1 SGHNT, CDR2 YYREEE (reference sequence). The CDR3 contains 15 residues. CDR3 nucleotide sequence: TGTGCCAGCAGCTTGGAAGGTACGGGGGCAGATACGCAGTATTTT. Its translation is CASSLEGTGADTQYF.